The next 2 T cell receptor beta chains were all read from a single sample in a study of cytomegalovirus exposure and HLA in healthy donors. 60 Vbeta and 13 Jbeta primers were used in PCR. Data came from immunoSEQ multiplex PCR; TCRdb stores just in-frame clones and leaves some out. The table has about 170,000 clones, about 85% seen once; the top ten hold 1%. Sequenced: PBMCs. Source of these receptors: a boy between 2 and 10 years old in good health and CMV-seronegative.

The V and J genes are TRBV19 and TRBJ1-1; D is ambiguous. V was cut by 7 bases and J by 2 bases, with 11 bases left in between. The CDR3 sequence is 13 residues long. The germline CDR1 and CDR2 sequences are LNHDA and SQIVND (reference sequence). CDR3: CASKSRHNTEAFF. CDR3 sequence (DNA): TGTGCCAGTAAGAGCAGGCATAACACTGAAGCTTTCTTT.

In this sample, this clone turned up a few times. V and J are TRBV6-5 and TRBJ2-7, with D maybe TRBD2 (6 bases). The CDR3 totals 15 residues. The V end lost 2 bases, the J end lost 5 bases, and 16 bases lay between the germline ends. Germline V CDR1 and CDR2: MNHEY, SVGAGI. This chain's CDR3 is CASSYPELGGNEQYF. The CDR3 coding sequence is TGTGCCAGCAGTTACCCCGAGCTTGGCGGGAACGAGCAGTACTTC.